The text below deals with one T cell receptor beta chain. These data come from a study of Ad26.COV2.S vaccination and SARS-CoV-2 variants. Profiling relied on immunoSEQ multiplex PCR, and the TCRdb table lists in-frame clones only, not all of them. This sample has about 440,000 clones, with 87% found just once. Deletions cut 3 bases from V and 11 bases from J, with 14 bases between. The CDR3 totals 13 residues. Per germline, CDR1 MNHNS and CDR2 SASEGT. Treatment described: around 19 received Ad26.COV2.S at low or high dose, single or two shots; roughly 5 received placebo; per-sample allocation not given. Samples analyzed were those drawn on day 63 after the first vaccine or placebo injection.

The chain carries TRBV6-1 and TRBJ1-5; no reliable D call. The material was peripheral blood, obtained in a trial of Ad26.COV2.S vaccine versus placebo. This clonotype was sampled from a person aged 18 to 59 who received the Ad26.COV2.S COVID-19 vaccine or a placebo. The CDR3: CASSETQTRSQHF. The CDR3 bases are TGTGCCAGCAGTGAGACACAGACCCGATCCCAGCATTTT.